Listed below are T cell receptor beta chains from one sample, sequenced in a study of T cells in Graves' hyperthyroidism and ophthalmopathy. TCRdb itself ran the multiplex PCR reads through MiXCR, one entry per CDR3 protein. The sample carries about 610,000 distinct CDR3 sequences, about 43% recorded once. Sequenced: peripheral blood or thyroid tissue (not recorded which). The source is a woman younger than 30 with Graves' hyperthyroidism. Each CDR3 is given with its conserved first and last residue. Each record gives: V gene, J gene, CDR3 protein.

>TRBV7-9|TRBJ2-2
CASSLAQGGPTGELFF
>TRBV24-1|TRBJ1-2
CATSDFQGLGGYTF
>TRBV7-9|TRBJ2-7
CASSPIAGTSYEQYF
>TRBV29-1|TRBJ1-2
CSIFETGSTGYTF
>TRBV30|TRBJ1-1
CAWSDGTALEAFF
>TRBV20-1|TRBJ2-5
CSARGPSGAPRETQYF
>TRBV24-1|TRBJ1-2
CATSDTQAAGYTF
>TRBV5-8|TRBJ1-4
CASSLTGGAWEKLFF
>TRBV30|TRBJ2-7
CAFNRQSYEQYF
>TRBV27|TRBJ1-4
CASSGRSGKEKLFF
>TRBV27|TRBJ2-7
CASSIGSNEQYF
>TRBV12-3/TRBV12-4|TRBJ1-3
CASSPRQGAKGNTIYF
>TRBV18|TRBJ1-5
CASSPPTGSGQPQHF
>TRBV5-8|TRBJ2-5
CASSGRLATQRFQETQYF
>TRBV6-1|TRBJ2-7
CASSRTGSHEQYF
>TRBV5-1|TRBJ1-6
CASRRFQGQNSPLHF
>TRBV4-2|TRBJ1-1
CASSQEGGKAEAFF
>TRBV19|TRBJ1-4
CASAGGSGGKLFF
>TRBV15|TRBJ1-2
CATSRGQVYTF
>TRBV2|TRBJ1-5
CASRKAGHNQPQHF
>TRBV20-1|TRBJ2-7
CSGETGQGLYEQYF
>TRBV6-5|TRBJ2-7
CASSPDLAGVVEQYF
>TRBV7-2|TRBJ1-2
CASSLGTGGNYGYTF